A selection of T cell receptor beta chains follows, all from one sample in a study of T-cell memory formation after mild COVID-19. TCRdb reprocessed the 5' RACE reads via MiXCR and lists one record per CDR3 protein. The sample contains hundreds of thousands of distinct CDR3 sequences, 16% of which appear only once. Sequenced input: PBMCs or a T cell subset sorted from them (not recorded which). The origin of the receptors is a man aged 18 to 29 who had mild COVID-19 (a few samples of this study predate the infection). Cell type and time point are not known. Each CDR3 is given with its conserved first and last residue.

v_gene: TRBV20-1; CDR3aa: CSASGLAGDYNEQFF
v_gene: TRBV7-2; CDR3aa: CASSIYAGQWDYEQYF
v_gene: TRBV12-3/TRBV12-4; CDR3aa: CASSLEALQDSPLHF
v_gene: TRBV9; CDR3aa: CASSVDLSAGEAFF
v_gene: TRBV7-8; CDR3aa: CASSLGTSHSNQPQHF
v_gene: TRBV4-1; CDR3aa: CASSHGHTRDRGTEAFF
v_gene: TRBV6-6; CDR3aa: CASTVGTGGEQYF
v_gene: TRBV5-1; CDR3aa: CASSVGLAEETQYF
v_gene: TRBV10-1; CDR3aa: CASSPGQGEQQYF
v_gene: TRBV5-1; CDR3aa: CASSGGQVNTEAFF
v_gene: TRBV29-1; CDR3aa: CSGGTGDTEAFF
v_gene: TRBV20-1; CDR3aa: CSALGGWYTQYF
v_gene: TRBV2; CDR3aa: CAGRTSAPQETQYF
v_gene: TRBV6-2/TRBV6-3; CDR3aa: CASSYLTTQETQYF
v_gene: TRBV5-6; CDR3aa: CASSLTGSNQPQHF
v_gene: TRBV6-2/TRBV6-3; CDR3aa: CASTYQRGRTEAFF
v_gene: TRBV4-3; CDR3aa: CASSQVNGNTEAFF
v_gene: TRBV29-1; CDR3aa: CSGRLQGLTDTQYF
v_gene: TRBV7-2; CDR3aa: CASSLDPGGYSNEKLFF
v_gene: TRBV10-2; CDR3aa: CASSDPSGGPRNEQFF
v_gene: TRBV7-7; CDR3aa: CASSLGGGAADTQYF
v_gene: TRBV29-1; CDR3aa: CSVVQPDTQETQYF
v_gene: TRBV5-4; CDR3aa: CASSTRLAEETQYF
v_gene: TRBV4-2; CDR3aa: CASSREIQGSGGETQYF
v_gene: TRBV29-1; CDR3aa: CSGIARETQYF
v_gene: TRBV12-3/TRBV12-4; CDR3aa: CASSLRLGGNTIYF
v_gene: TRBV5-1; CDR3aa: CASSFGRASGDTQYF
v_gene: TRBV5-1; CDR3aa: CASSLSGQSYGYTF
v_gene: TRBV29-1; CDR3aa: CSVRQGTTGELFF
v_gene: TRBV20-1; CDR3aa: CSARDSGWRRGGSVQYF
v_gene: TRBV12-3/TRBV12-4; CDR3aa: CASSRQPSYGYTF
v_gene: TRBV2; CDR3aa: CASTRTGITGELFF
v_gene: TRBV29-1; CDR3aa: CSVGSGGPQYF
v_gene: TRBV4-3; CDR3aa: CASSPAGGPRNEQFF
v_gene: TRBV7-9; CDR3aa: CASSARQMMNTEAFF
v_gene: TRBV20-1; CDR3aa: CSAKRRGRETQYF
v_gene: TRBV5-1; CDR3aa: CASRYIQGARTEAFF
v_gene: TRBV7-2; CDR3aa: CASSFQGGDYGYTF
v_gene: TRBV3-1; CDR3aa: CASSQRDEQFF
v_gene: TRBV7-2; CDR3aa: CASSLNRAYNEQFF
v_gene: TRBV5-1; CDR3aa: CASRRGQPNTEAFF
v_gene: TRBV6-5; CDR3aa: CASSYSGTAMYYEQYF
v_gene: TRBV5-1; CDR3aa: CASSPIPGQGANEQFF
v_gene: TRBV3-1; CDR3aa: CASSRQFSNEKLFF